The subject of this entry is one T cell receptor (beta chain). Antigen specificity is unknown. Combining a sample-barcoded 5' primer with a J-beta primer mix, a second PCR ran for roughly 7 to 12 cycles. The study obtained at least 2.5 million CDR3-containing paired-end reads from every sample. Each CDR3 protein is one row after TCRdb ran MiXCR on the 5' RACE reads. Altogether approximately 690,000 distinct CDR3 sequences are present, 58% being singletons, with the ten largest covering 30% to 40%. These data belong to a study of blood T cells in healthy people across ages. Overall study: About one barcoded beta molecule was captured per two T cells (by template switching).

Study observations and caveats: The CMV status of each donor remained undetermined, and this could have confounded shifts in expanded clonotypes. Long-lived donors carried more naive CD4+ cells and greater diversity than aged donors.

The CDR3 length is 15 residues. CDR1 is LGHNA and CDR2 is YNFKEQ in the germline V gene. V lost 0 bases, J lost 10 bases, and 5 bases stayed unmatched. Material for sequencing was blood. This sequence was found in a man in his sixties in good health. V and J are TRBV4-2 and TRBJ2-1; 11 bases match TRBD2. This chain's CDR3 is CASSQDSGGVREQFF. In DNA form, the CDR3 reads TGTGCCAGCAGCCAAGATAGCGGGGGGGTTCGGGAGCAGTTCTTC.